This passage covers 8 T cell receptor beta chains from one sample sequenced in a study of shared clonotypes between healthy human individuals. Only in-frame clones appear in the TCRdb table, and some are missing; sequencing was by immunoSEQ multiplex PCR. The data contain some 580,000 clones, roughly 97% of them singletons. The sequenced sample consisted of naive CD4+ T cells sorted from blood. Sample subset: CD45RA+ positively selected. These receptors originate from a woman in her 30s in good health.

A note on this clone: The same CDR3 also results from other DNA sequences found in this sample. The chain has TRBV10-1 and TRBJ2-5; perhaps TRBD2 as D (5 bases). Trimming shortened V by 2 bases and J by 4 bases, and 8 bases separated the two germline ends. In germline, CDR1 is WNHNN, CDR2 SYGVQD (reference sequence). The CDR3 totals 13 residues. CDR3 protein: CASSEGRGETQYF. DNA of the CDR3: TGCGCCAGCAGTGAGGGCCGGGGAGAGACCCAGTACTTC.

The chain combines TRBV7-6 with TRBJ2-2; 8 nucleotides align to TRBD2. In germline, CDR1 is SGHVS, CDR2 FNYEAQ. There are 17 residues in the CDR3. V was pared by 2 bases and J by 1 base, with 6 bases of the junction left unmatched. CDR3 coding DNA: TGTGCCAGCAGCTTACATTCCCGGGAGGGGAACACCGGGGAGCTGTTTTTT. Protein sequence: CASSLHSREGNTGELFF.

J is TRBJ1-4 and V is TRBV28; D is unclear. The length of the CDR3 is 14 residues. V lost 3 bases and J lost 13, with 18 bases in between. Germline lookup yields CDR1 MDHEN and CDR2 SYDVKM. Written as DNA, the CDR3 is TGTGCCAGCAGTTTTTATCACCCTGGGCTGTCACTGTTTTTT. Its translation: CASSFYHPGLSLFF.

CDR3 residues: CASSYGPNTEAFF. In DNA, the CDR3 is TGTGCCAGCAGTTATGGTCCGAACACTGAAGCTTTCTTT. The rearrangement links TRBV11-3 to TRBJ1-1, with D uncertain. V was cut by 6 bases and J by 1 base, with 9 bases left in between. The CDR3 covers 13 residues. CDR1 SGHNT and CDR2 YENEEA come from the germline V gene.

In its sample, this clone was seen once. The chain couples TRBV11-2 to TRBJ1-5; 7 bases map to TRBD1. CDR1 SGHAT and CDR2 FQNNGV come from the germline V gene. CDR3 length equals 16 residues. With 1 base clipped from V and 6 bases from J, the junction kept 9 bases outside the gene matches. CDR3 DNA sequence: TGTGCCAGCAGCTTAGGAGTGGCAGGGGGTTTTCAGCCCCAGCATTTT. Amino acids: CASSLGVAGGFQPQHF.

The V call is TRBV28, the J call TRBJ1-2; unclear D gene. The CDR3 totals 11 residues. From germline, CDR1 is MDHEN and CDR2 SYDVKM. Trimming took off 7 bases at V and 5 bases at J, with 8 bases between the two ends. The CDR3 region is CASKTDYGYTF. As DNA, the CDR3 is TGTGCCAGCAAGACTGATTATGGCTACACCTTC.

The chain carries TRBV5-1 and TRBJ2-1, with 7 bases aligning to TRBD2. Losses at the gene ends were 0 bases for V and 9 bases for J; bases not matched to a gene: 9. CDR1 is SGHRS and CDR2 is YFSETQ in the germline V gene. This CDR3 region has 15 residues. The CDR3 is CASSLGGALAPEQFF. In DNA, the CDR3 is TGCGCCAGCAGCTTGGGCGGGGCACTAGCGCCTGAGCAGTTCTTC.

The gene calls are TRBV2 and TRBJ1-6; D call uncertain. The CDR3 sequence is 13 residues long. Trimming removed 6 bases from V and 0 bases from J, with 3 bases in between. CDR1 is SNHLY, CDR2 FYNNEI, per germline. The CDR3 bases are TGTGCCAGCAGCAGCTCCTATAATTCACCCCTCCACTTT. It encodes CASSSSYNSPLHF.